This T cell receptor beta chain was identified during a study of T cell responses to AZD1222 COVID-19 vaccine. Profiled with immunoSEQ multiplex PCR; TCRdb holds only in-frame clones, not every one. The sample lists under 150,000 clones, roughly 90% occurring once. Per the germline V gene, CDR1 is SNHLY and CDR2 is FYNNEI. The CDR3 consists of 16 residues. J gave up 3 bases and V 1 base, and 6 bases lay outside the gene matches. The specimen comprised peripheral blood, sampled 28 days after the second AZD1222 dose. V gene TRBV2 combines with J gene TRBJ1-5; 7 nucleotides line up with TRBD1. The source is an adult who received the AZD1222 COVID-19 vaccine. In DNA, the CDR3 is TGTGCCAGCAGTGAAGAGGGACAGTCCCCCAATCAGCCCCAGCATTTT. Translating it yields CASSEEGQSPNQPQHF.